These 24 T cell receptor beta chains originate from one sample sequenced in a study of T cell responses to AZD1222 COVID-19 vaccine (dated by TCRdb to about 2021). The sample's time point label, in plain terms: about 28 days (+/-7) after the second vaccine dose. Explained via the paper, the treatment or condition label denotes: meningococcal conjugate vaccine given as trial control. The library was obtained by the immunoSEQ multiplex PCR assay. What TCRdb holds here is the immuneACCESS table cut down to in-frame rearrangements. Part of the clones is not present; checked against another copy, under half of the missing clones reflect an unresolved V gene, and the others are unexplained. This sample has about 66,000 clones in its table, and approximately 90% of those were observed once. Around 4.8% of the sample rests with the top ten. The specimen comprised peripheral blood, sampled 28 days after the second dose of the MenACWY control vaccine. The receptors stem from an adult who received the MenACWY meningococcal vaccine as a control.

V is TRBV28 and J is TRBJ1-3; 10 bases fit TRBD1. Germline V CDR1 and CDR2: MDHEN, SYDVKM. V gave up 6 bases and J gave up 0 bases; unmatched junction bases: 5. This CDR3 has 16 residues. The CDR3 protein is CASRLDRGFSGNTIYF. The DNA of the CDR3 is TGTGCCAGCAGGCTGGACAGGGGGTTCTCTGGAAACACCATATATTTT.

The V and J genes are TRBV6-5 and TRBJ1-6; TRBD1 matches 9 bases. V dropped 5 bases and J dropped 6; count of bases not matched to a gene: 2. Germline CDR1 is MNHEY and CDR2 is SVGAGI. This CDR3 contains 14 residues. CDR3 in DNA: TGTGCCAGCAGTAGGACAGGGGTTAATTCACCCCTCCACTTT. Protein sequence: CASSRTGVNSPLHF.

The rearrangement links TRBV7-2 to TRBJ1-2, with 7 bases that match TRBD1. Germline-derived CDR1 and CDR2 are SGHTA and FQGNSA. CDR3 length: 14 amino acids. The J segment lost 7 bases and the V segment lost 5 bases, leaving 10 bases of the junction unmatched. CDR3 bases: TGTGCCAGCAGCCCTCTAAAGGGGGCTGGTGGCTACACCTTC. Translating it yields CASSPLKGAGGYTF. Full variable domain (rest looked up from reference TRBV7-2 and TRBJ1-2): GAGVSQSPSNKVTEKGKDVELRCDPISGHTALYWYRQSLGQGLEFLIYFQGNSAPDKSGLPSDRFSAERTGGSVSTLTIQRTQQEDSAVYLCASSPLKGAGGYTFGSGTRLTVV.

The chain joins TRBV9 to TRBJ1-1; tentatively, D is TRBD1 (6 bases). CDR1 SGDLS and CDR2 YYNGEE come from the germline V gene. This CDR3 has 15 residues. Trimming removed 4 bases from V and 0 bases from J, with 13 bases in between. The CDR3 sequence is CASSFTTGMNTEAFF. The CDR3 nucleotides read TGTGCCAGCAGCTTTACGACAGGAATGAACACTGAAGCTTTCTTT. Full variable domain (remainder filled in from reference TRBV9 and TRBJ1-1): DSGVTQTPKHLITATGQRVTLRCSPRSGDLSVYWYQQSLDQGLQFLIQYYNGEERAKGNILERFSAQQFPDLHSELNLSSLELGDSALYFCASSFTTGMNTEAFFGQGTRLTVV.

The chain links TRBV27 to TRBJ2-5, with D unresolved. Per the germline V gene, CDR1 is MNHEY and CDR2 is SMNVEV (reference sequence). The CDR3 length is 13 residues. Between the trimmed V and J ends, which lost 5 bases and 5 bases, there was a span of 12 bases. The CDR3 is CASSQVLFETQYF. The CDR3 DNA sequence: TGTGCCAGCAGTCAGGTCCTGTTCGAGACCCAGTACTTC.

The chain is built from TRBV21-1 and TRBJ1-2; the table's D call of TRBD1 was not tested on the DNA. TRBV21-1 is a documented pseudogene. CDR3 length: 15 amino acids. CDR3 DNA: TGTGCCAGCAGCGCCCGGGACAGGGGGACCTATGGCTACACCTTC. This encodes CASSARDRGTYGYTF.

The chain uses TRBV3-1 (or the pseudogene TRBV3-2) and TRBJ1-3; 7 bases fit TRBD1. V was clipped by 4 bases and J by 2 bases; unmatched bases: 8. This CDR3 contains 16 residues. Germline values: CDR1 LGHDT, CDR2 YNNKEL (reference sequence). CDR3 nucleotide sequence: TGTGCCAGCAGCCCTCGTCCCGGGACAGCTGGAAACACCATATATTTT. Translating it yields CASSPRPGTAGNTIYF.

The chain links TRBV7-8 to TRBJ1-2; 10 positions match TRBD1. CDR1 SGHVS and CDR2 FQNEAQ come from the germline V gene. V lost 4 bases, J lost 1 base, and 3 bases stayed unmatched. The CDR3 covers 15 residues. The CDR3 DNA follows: TGTGCCAGCAGCTCCCGGGACAGGGGTAACTATGGCTACACCTTC. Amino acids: CASSSRDRGNYGYTF.

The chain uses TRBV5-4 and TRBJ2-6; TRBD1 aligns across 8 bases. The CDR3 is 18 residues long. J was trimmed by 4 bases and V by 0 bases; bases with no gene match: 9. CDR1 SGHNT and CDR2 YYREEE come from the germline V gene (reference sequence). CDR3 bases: TGTGCCAGCAGCTTGGTGGCTACAGGGGGGCTGGGGGCCAACGTCCTGACTTTC. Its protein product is CASSLVATGGLGANVLTF. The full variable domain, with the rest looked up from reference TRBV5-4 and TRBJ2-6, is ETGVTQSPTHLIKTRGQQVTLRCSSQSGHNTVSWYQQALGQGPQFIFQYYREEENGRGNFPPRFSGLQFPNYSSELNVNALELDDSALYLCASSLVATGGLGANVLTFGAGSRLTVL.

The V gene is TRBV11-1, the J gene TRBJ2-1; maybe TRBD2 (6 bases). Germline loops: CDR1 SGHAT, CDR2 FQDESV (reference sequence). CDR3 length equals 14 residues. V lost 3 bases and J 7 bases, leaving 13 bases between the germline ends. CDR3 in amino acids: CASSFIGGSNEQFF. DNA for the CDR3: TGTGCCAGCAGCTTCATCGGGGGTTCGAATGAGCAGTTCTTC. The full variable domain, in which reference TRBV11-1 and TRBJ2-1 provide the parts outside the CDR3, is EAEVAQSPRYKITEKSQAVAFWCDPISGHATLYWYRQILGQGPELLVQFQDESVVDDSQLPKDRFSAERLKGVDSTLKIQPAELGDSAMYLCASSFIGGSNEQFFGPGTRLTVL.

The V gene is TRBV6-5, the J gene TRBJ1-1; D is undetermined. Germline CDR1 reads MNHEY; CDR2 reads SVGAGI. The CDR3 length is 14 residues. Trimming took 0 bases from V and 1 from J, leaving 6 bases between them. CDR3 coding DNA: TGTGCCAGCAGTTACTCCTACAGGAACACTGAAGCTTTCTTT. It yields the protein CASSYSYRNTEAFF.

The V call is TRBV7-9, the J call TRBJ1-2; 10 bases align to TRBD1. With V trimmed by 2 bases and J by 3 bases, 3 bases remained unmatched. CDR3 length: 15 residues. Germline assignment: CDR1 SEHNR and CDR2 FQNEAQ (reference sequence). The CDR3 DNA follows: TGTGCCAGCAGCTTACAGGACAGGGGGTACTATGGCTACACCTTC. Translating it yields CASSLQDRGYYGYTF.

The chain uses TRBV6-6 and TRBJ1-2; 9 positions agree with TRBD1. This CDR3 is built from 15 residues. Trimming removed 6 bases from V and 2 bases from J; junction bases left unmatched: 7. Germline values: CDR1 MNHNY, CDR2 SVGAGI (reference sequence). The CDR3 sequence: CASRPSGTGNYGYTF. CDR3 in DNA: TGTGCCAGCAGACCATCCGGGACAGGGAACTATGGCTACACCTTC.

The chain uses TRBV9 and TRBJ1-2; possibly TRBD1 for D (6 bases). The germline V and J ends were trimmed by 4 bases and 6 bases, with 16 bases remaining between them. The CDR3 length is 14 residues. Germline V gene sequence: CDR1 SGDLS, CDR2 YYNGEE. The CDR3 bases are TGTGCCAGCAGCCGTGGGGGGGGCGCTGATGGCTACACCTTC. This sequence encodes CASSRGGGADGYTF.

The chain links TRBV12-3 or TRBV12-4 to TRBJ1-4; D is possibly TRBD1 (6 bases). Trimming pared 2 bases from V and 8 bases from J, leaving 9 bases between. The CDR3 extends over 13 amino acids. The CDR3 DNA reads TGTGCCAGCAGTTTAACAGGGACCGAAAAACTGTTTTTT. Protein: CASSLTGTEKLFF.

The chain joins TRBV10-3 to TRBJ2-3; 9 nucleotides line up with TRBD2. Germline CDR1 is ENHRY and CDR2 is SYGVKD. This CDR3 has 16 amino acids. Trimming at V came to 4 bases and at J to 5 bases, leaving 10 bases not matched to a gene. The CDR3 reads CAISGGTSRSGDTQYF. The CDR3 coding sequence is TGTGCCATCAGTGGGGGGACTAGCCGGAGCGGAGATACGCAGTATTTT.

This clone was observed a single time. The CDR3 region has the DNA TGTGCCAGGGCAGCGACAGGGTCCAGCTCCTACGAGCAGTACTTC. Protein: CARAATGSSSYEQYF. The chain is built from TRBV5-6 and TRBJ2-7, with 7 bases lining up with TRBD1. The CDR3 is made up of 15 amino acids. V dropped 8 bases and J dropped 0; count of bases not matched to a gene: 11. CDR1 and CDR2 from the germline V gene are SGHDT and YYEEEE.

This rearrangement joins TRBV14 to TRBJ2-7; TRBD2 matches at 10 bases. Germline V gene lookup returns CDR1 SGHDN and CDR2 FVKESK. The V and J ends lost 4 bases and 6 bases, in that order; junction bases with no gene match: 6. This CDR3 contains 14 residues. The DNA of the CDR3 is TGTGCCAGCAGCCCGGGACTAGCGTGGGTCGAGCAGTACTTC. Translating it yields CASSPGLAWVEQYF.

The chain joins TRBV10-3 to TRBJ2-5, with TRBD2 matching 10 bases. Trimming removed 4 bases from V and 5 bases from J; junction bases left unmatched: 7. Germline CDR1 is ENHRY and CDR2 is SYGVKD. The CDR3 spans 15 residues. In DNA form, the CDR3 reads TGTGCCATCAGTGGCAATCTAGCGGGAGATGAGACCCAGTACTTC. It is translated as CAISGNLAGDETQYF.

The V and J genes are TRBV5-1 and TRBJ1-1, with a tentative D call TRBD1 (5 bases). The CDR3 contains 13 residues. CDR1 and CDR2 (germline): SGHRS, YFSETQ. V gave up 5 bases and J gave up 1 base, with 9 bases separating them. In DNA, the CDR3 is TGCGCCAGCAGTGTTCAGGGGAACACTGAAGCTTTCTTT. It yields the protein CASSVQGNTEAFF.

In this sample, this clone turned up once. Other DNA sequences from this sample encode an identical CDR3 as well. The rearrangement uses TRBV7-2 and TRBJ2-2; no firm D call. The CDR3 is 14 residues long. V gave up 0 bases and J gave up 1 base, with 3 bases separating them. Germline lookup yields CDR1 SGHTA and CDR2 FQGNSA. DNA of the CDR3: TGTGCCAGCAGCTTAGCCGGGAACACCGGGGAGCTGTTTTTT. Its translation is CASSLAGNTGELFF.

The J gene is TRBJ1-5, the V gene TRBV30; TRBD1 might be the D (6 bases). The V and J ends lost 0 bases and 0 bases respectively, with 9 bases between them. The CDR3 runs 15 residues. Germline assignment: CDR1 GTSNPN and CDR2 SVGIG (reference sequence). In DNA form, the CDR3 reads TGTGCCTGGAGTGTGAGGGGGGCTAGCAATCAGCCCCAGCATTTT. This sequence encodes CAWSVRGASNQPQHF.

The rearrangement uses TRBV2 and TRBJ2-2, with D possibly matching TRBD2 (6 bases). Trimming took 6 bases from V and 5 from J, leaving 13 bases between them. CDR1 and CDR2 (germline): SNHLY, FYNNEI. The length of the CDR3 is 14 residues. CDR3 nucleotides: TGTGCCAGCAGGGCCGACGGGGGAACCGGGGAGCTGTTTTTT. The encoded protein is CASRADGGTGELFF.

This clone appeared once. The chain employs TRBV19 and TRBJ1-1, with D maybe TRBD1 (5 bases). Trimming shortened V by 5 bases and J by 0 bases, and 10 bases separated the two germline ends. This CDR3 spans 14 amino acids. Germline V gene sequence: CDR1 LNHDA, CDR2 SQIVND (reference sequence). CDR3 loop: CASSAGTLNTEAFF. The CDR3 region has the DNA TGTGCCAGTAGTGCAGGGACCCTGAACACTGAAGCTTTCTTT.